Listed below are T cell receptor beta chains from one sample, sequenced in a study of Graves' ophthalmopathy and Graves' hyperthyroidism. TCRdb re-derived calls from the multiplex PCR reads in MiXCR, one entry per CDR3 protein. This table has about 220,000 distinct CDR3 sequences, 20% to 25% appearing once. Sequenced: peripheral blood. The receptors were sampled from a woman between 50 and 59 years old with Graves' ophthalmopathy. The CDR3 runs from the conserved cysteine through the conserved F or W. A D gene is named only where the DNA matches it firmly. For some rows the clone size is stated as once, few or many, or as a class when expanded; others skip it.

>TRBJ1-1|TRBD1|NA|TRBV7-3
CASSQQGASEAFF
TGTGCCAGCAGCCAACAGGGGGCCTCTGAAGCTTTCTTT
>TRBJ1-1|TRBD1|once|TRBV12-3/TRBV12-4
CASSYDRGMNTEAFF
TGTGCCAGCAGTTACGACAGGGGCATGAACACTGAAGCTTTCTTT
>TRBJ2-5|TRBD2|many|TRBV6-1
CASSEVASGRKTQYF
TGTGCCAGCAGTGAGGTGGCTAGCGGGAGGAAGACCCAGTACTTC
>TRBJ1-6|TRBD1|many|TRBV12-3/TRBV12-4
CASSLDGTGASPLHF
TGTGCCAGCAGTTTAGACGGGACAGGGGCCTCGCCCCTCCACTTT
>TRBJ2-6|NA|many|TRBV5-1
CASSLRYGANVLTF
TGCGCCAGCAGCTTGCGTTACGGGGCCAACGTCCTGACTTTC
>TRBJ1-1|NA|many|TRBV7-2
CASSPGGGWDTEAFF
TGTGCCAGCTCCCCAGGCGGGGGCTGGGACACTGAAGCTTTCTTT
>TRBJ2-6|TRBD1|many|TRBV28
CASSKTGVGANVLTF
TGTGCCAGCAGCAAGACAGGGGTCGGGGCCAACGTCCTGACTTTC
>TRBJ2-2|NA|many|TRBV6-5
CASSIRDTNTGELFF
TGTGCCAGCAGTATCCGGGACACTAACACCGGGGAGCTGTTTTTT
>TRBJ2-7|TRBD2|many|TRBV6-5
CASNPGGNAYEQYF
TGTGCCAGCAATCCGGGGGGAAACGCCTACGAGCAGTACTTC
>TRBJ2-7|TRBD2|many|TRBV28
CASRFSGSFYEQYF
TGTGCCAGCAGGTTTAGCGGGAGCTTCTACGAGCAGTACTTC
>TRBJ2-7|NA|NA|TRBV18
CASSPPGVGYEQYF
TGTGCCAGCTCACCCCCGGGAGTTGGGTACGAGCAGTACTTC
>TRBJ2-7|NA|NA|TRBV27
CASSFTGSSYEQYF
TGTGCCAGCAGTTTTACAGGAAGCTCCTACGAGCAGTACTTC
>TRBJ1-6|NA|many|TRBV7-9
CASSLRSGTNNSPLHF
TGTGCCAGCAGCTTAAGGTCCGGGACAAATAATTCACCCCTCCACTTT
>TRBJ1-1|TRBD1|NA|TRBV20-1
CSARDESYRTGAGEAFF
TGCAGTGCTAGAGATGAATCATATAGGACAGGGGCTGGCGAAGCTTTCTTT
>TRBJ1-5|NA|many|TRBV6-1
CASSEVWGGNQPQHF
TGTGCCAGCAGTGAAGTGTGGGGAGGCAATCAGCCCCAGCATTTT
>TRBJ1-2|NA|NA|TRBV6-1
CASSEAMGANYGYTF
TGTGCCAGCAGTGAAGCCATGGGGGCCAACTATGGCTACACCTTC
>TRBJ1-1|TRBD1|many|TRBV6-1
CASNWDRETFEAFF
TGTGCCAGCAACTGGGACAGGGAGACTTTTGAAGCTTTCTTT
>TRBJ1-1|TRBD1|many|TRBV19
CASGTRQGLNTEAFF
TGTGCCAGCGGAACCCGACAGGGGCTGAACACTGAAGCTTTCTTT
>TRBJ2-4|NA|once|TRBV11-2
CASSLATGESKNIRYF
TGTGCCAGTAGCTTAGCTACTGGGGAATCCAAAAACATTCGGTACTTC
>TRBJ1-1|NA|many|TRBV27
CASSSAGVMNTEAFF
TGTGCCAGCAGTTCCGCGGGAGTCATGAACACTGAAGCTTTCTTT
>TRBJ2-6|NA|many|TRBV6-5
CASSYSYSGANVLTF
TGTGCCAGCAGTTACTCCTACTCTGGGGCCAACGTCCTGACTTTC
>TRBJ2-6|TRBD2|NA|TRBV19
CASSKLAGVGGANVLTF
TGTGCCAGTAGTAAACTAGCGGGAGTTGGTGGGGCCAACGTCCTGACTTTC
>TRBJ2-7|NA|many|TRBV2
CASSAWTDWAEQYF
TGTGCCAGCAGTGCCTGGACGGACTGGGCCGAGCAGTACTTC
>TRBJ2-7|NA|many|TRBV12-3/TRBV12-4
CASSLALTGGALYEQYF
TGTGCCAGCAGTTTAGCGCTCACAGGGGGGGCCCTCTACGAGCAGTACTTC
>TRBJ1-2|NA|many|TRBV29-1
CSVERQESYTF
TGCAGCGTTGAGAGACAGGAAAGCTACACCTTC
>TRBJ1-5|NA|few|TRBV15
CATSTRDIHQPQHF
TGTGCCACCAGCACCCGGGACATCCATCAGCCCCAGCATTTT